This T cell receptor (beta chain) was profiled in a study of cytomegalovirus exposure and HLA in healthy donors. A word on this clone: The antigen is undetermined.

PCR was performed using 60 Vbeta and 13 Jbeta primers. TCRdb's copy holds only in-frame clones and misses some; the assay was immunoSEQ multiplex PCR. This repertoire shows around 150,000 clones, around 75% found once; its top ten account for more than 4%. Study findings and constraints: In a later analysis, a missense DCLRE1C variant was linked to TCR beta V- and J-gene trimming. Per published accounts, TCR beta sequences correctly predicted the HLA-A and HLA-B alleles of most subjects. Using a false discovery rate of 0.05, a later analysis showed that 16,000 or so TCR beta sequences were associated with HLA alleles. In vitro work confirmed that a few CMV-associated chains recognize CMV antigens.

From germline, CDR1 is MNHEY and CDR2 SMNVEV (reference sequence). Trimming cost V 0 bases and J 2 bases; bases outside gene matches: 7. The CDR3 is 18 residues long. The clonotype originates from a man in his sixties in good health and CMV-seronegative. Sequences were obtained from PBMCs. This sequence joins TRBV27 and TRBJ2-7; 13 positions agree with TRBD2. This CDR3 reads CASSLSRTSGSPTYEQYF. As DNA, the CDR3 is TGTGCCAGCAGTTTATCGCGGACTAGCGGGAGCCCTACCTACGAGCAGTACTTC.